The clone carrying this TCR beta chain has a single count. The record originates from a study of blood T cell repertoires in COVID-19. Sequencing used immunoSEQ multiplex PCR; TCRdb keeps in-frame clones, though not all of them. The sample includes some 240,000 clones, nearly 90% of them seen just once. The CDR3 length is 12 residues. Trimming cost V 2 bases and J 8 bases, with 8 bases left between them. CDR1 SGHRS and CDR2 YFSETQ come from the germline V gene. The sequenced sample consisted of peripheral blood. The chain carries TRBV5-1 and TRBJ2-1; no clear D gene. The sequence was obtained from a woman in her sixties or seventies with COVID-19, enrolled during active disease. In DNA, the CDR3 is TGCGCCAGCAGCTTTTTTGAGGATGAGCAGTTCTTC. It codes for CASSFFEDEQFF.